The following is a TCR beta chain sequence with its context. Produced via immunoSEQ multiplex PCR; TCRdb's table is partial and in-frame only. The sample consists of 58,000 or so clones, around 92% of them appearing once. The data stem from a study of T cell changes during pregnancy in multiple sclerosis. From germline, CDR1 is LNHDA and CDR2 SQIVND (reference sequence). Trimming shortened V by 3 bases and J by 2 bases, and 5 bases separated the two germline ends. This CDR3 has 13 residues. The receptor comes from a female donor with multiple sclerosis, enrolled in a pregnancy study. The chain has TRBV19 and TRBJ1-5; D remains ambiguous. Source: peripheral blood, taken in the first trimester of pregnancy. As DNA, the CDR3 is TGTGCCAGTAGTATTATAGGCAATCAGCCCCAGCATTTT. It translates to CASSIIGNQPQHF.